This T cell receptor (beta chain) was captured in a study of a mutant IDH1 vaccine in newly diagnosed glioma. Turning to the study itself: Averaging around 42 years of age, treated patients were around 60% male and approximately 38% female.

A note on this clone: Its antigen remains unidentified.

Indicated time point: week 5, during vaccination. Each vaccine dose was 300 ug of mutant IDH1 20-mer peptide, with topical imiquimod. Measured with immunoSEQ multiplex PCR; TCRdb has only the in-frame clones, and not every one. The sample has 50,000 to 70,000 clones, around 82% seen once. Trimming pared 3 bases from V and 0 bases from J, leaving 12 bases between. The CDR3 has 16 residues. The germline V gene has CDR1 KGHSH and CDR2 LQKENI. The chain joins TRBV18 to TRBJ2-1, with D possibly being TRBD1 (6 bases). This specimen was PBMCs, taken from a glioma patient whose treatment included an IDH1 peptide vaccine. This clonotype was obtained from a young woman with glioma. Some clones in this sample may be carry-over from other donors' samples. In DNA, the CDR3 is TGTGCCAGCTCACCCCGGGCAGGGGCCTCCTACAATGAGCAGTTCTTC. It yields the protein CASSPRAGASYNEQFF. Full variable domain (remainder filled in from reference TRBV18 and TRBJ2-1): NAGVMQNPRHLVRRRGQEARLRCSPMKGHSHVYWYRQLPEEGLKFMVYLQKENIIDESGMPKERFSAEFPKEGPSILRIQQVVRGDSAAYFCASSPRAGASYNEQFFGPGTRLTVL.